The 27 T cell receptor beta chains below all came from one sample that was sequenced in a study of T cells in Graves' hyperthyroidism and ophthalmopathy. Researchers amplified the TCR beta CDR3 regions from RNA transcripts. TCR CDR3 underwent first-round RT-PCR with the HTBI primer set. TCRdb independently ran MiXCR on the multiplex PCR reads; one entry per CDR3 protein. Here the sample spans around 350,000 distinct CDR3 sequences, about 18% being singletons. The sample consisted of blood. These receptors were collected from a young woman with Graves' hyperthyroidism.

This clonotype was picked up many times. This chain connects TRBV2 to TRBJ1-1, with D unresolved. Germline-derived CDR1 and CDR2 are SNHLY and FYNNEI. The length of the CDR3 is 13 residues. Trimming cost V 6 bases and J 6 bases, with 14 bases left between them. CDR3 nucleotides: TGTGCCAGCAGGCCCAGCGTAATTGCTGAAGCTTTCTTT. Protein product: CASRPSVIAEAFF.

The rearrangement links TRBV5-1 to TRBJ2-2, with D perhaps assigned TRBD1 or TRBD2 (5 bases each). Germline loops: CDR1 SGHRS, CDR2 YFSETQ. CDR3 length: 15 amino acids. V dropped 2 bases and J dropped 7 bases, with 15 bases sitting between them. The CDR3 loop reads CASSFQGGFLGELFF. DNA of the CDR3: TGCGCCAGCAGCTTCCAGGGCGGGTTTCTCGGGGAGCTGTTTTTT.

The genes are TRBV28 and TRBJ1-5; D unresolved. The germline V and J ends were trimmed by 4 bases and 8 bases, with 18 bases remaining between them. The germline V gene encodes CDR1 MDHEN and CDR2 SYDVKM. The CDR3 has 15 amino acids. In DNA, the CDR3 is TGTGCCAGCAGTTCCATGAGGACCGATAAGAAGCCCCAGCATTTT. As protein: CASSSMRTDKKPQHF.

The rearrangement uses TRBV18 and TRBJ2-3; D is perhaps TRBD2 (6 bases). Germline CDR1 KGHSH, CDR2 LQKENI. CDR3 length: 13 amino acids. The V end was cut by 4 bases, the J end by 6 bases, with 11 bases between. This CDR3 is CASSRDSRDTQYF. CDR3 coding DNA: TGTGCCAGCTCACGGGACTCGCGGGATACGCAGTATTTT.

This clonotype was observed a few times. No conserved phenylalanine or tryptophan ends this CDR3, so it is likely a read error. It is unclear where the CDR3 begins or ends on the DNA, so no DNA is shown, and the CDR3 is as TCRdb lists it. The chain links TRBV29-1 to TRBJ1-1; the listed D gene, TRBD1, was not tested against the DNA. Germline V gene sequence: CDR1 SQVTM, CDR2 ANQGSEA. The CDR3 sequence runs 13 residues, both termini included. The CDR3 spells CSGSNRDGTEACL.

This clonotype was detected many times. The chain couples TRBV29-1 to TRBJ1-3, with TRBD1 matching 8 bases. Per germline, CDR1 SQVTM and CDR2 ANQGSEA. The CDR3 consists of 13 residues. J gave up 2 bases and V 6 bases, and 3 bases lay outside the gene matches. The CDR3 is CSVLTGAGNTIYF. The CDR3 nucleotides are TGCAGCGTCCTGACAGGGGCTGGAAACACCATATATTTT.

This clonotype was counted many times. The CDR3 DNA reads as TGCTCTTATGGGGGGGCGCAGAACTATGGCTACACCTTC. Protein: CSYGGAQNYGYTF. The chain is built from TRBV20-1 and TRBJ1-2, with D perhaps TRBD1 (6 bases). CDR3 length: 13 residues. Germline V gene lookup returns CDR1 DFQATT and CDR2 SNEGSKA (reference sequence).

This clonotype was detected ten times or more. The chain links TRBV6-1 to TRBJ1-5; 8 nucleotides align to TRBD1. The germline gives CDR1 MNHNS, CDR2 SASEGT. The J segment lost 5 bases and the V segment lost 7 bases, leaving 13 bases of the junction unmatched. The length of the CDR3 is 16 residues. CDR3 coding DNA: TGTGCCAGCATAGGTGGAGGACAGGGTTACCATCAGCCCCAGCATTTT. Its protein is CASIGGGQGYHQPQHF.

CDR3 loop: CASTLTGSNYGYTF. The CDR3 nucleotides are TGTGCCAGCACCCTGACAGGGTCGAACTATGGCTACACCTTC. This chain joins TRBV28 and TRBJ1-2; 7 nucleotides agree with TRBD1. CDR1 is MDHEN and CDR2 is SYDVKM in the germline V gene. The CDR3 has 14 residues. V lost 7 bases and J lost 2; bases outside the gene matches: 7.

There are many counts of this clonotype. The J gene is TRBJ1-2, the V gene TRBV15; D is uncertain. CDR3 size: 15 residues. From germline, CDR1 is LNHNV and CDR2 YYDKDF (reference sequence). The V and J ends lost 3 bases and 1 base respectively, with 12 bases between them. CDR3 DNA: TGTGCCACCAGCAGGGATCCTAAAAATAACTATGGCTACACCTTC. Translation gives CATSRDPKNNYGYTF.

The CDR3 DNA sequence: TGTGCCAGCTCACGTACAACTAGCGGGGGCCGTACGCAGTATTTT. This translates into CASSRTTSGGRTQYF. This rearrangement joins TRBV18 to TRBJ2-3; 11 bases map to TRBD2. This CDR3 contains 15 residues. J gave up 8 bases and V 4 bases, and 8 bases lay outside the gene matches. Per the germline V gene, CDR1 is KGHSH and CDR2 is LQKENI.

Ten or more counts support this clonotype. The chain combines TRBV5-6 with TRBJ1-1, with D hard to call. Germline V gives CDR1 SGHDT, CDR2 YYEEEE. This CDR3 has 13 residues. V lost 6 bases and J lost 0, with 9 bases in between. The CDR3 here is CASNLRVNTEAFF. CDR3 DNA sequence: TGTGCCAGCAACCTAAGGGTGAACACTGAAGCTTTCTTT.

Ten or more counts support this clonotype. A much larger clone is a single base away; this may be a read error. V and J are TRBV12-3 or TRBV12-4 and TRBJ1-1, with D tentatively TRBD1 (6 bases). CDR3 length equals 13 residues. The CDR3 here is CVSSYRVNTEAFF. The CDR3 nucleotides are TGTGTCAGCAGTTACAGGGTGAACACTGAAGCTTTCTTT.

Many counts were recorded for this clonotype. The rearrangement links TRBV7-8 to TRBJ2-5, with 7 bases lining up with TRBD1. Germline V gene data show CDR1 as SGHVS and CDR2 as FQNEAQ. This CDR3 spans 15 amino acids. V dropped 2 bases and J dropped 5; count of bases not matched to a gene: 8. In DNA, the CDR3 is TGTGCCAGCAGCTTAAGTGGGACAGTTGCGGAGACCCAGTACTTC. Translated, it gives CASSLSGTVAETQYF.

This clonotype has a count of ten or more. The V call is TRBV12-3 or TRBV12-4, the J call TRBJ1-1; tentative D call: TRBD1 (6 bases). V was cut by 6 bases and J by 4 bases, with 21 bases left in between. The CDR3 is 16 amino acids. This CDR3 is CASRLKPGHISTEAFF. The CDR3 DNA reads TGTGCCAGCAGACTAAAACCGGGACATATCTCCACTGAAGCTTTCTTT.

In its sample, this clonotype was seen many times. This chain uses TRBV14 with TRBJ1-2, with D tentatively TRBD1 (5 bases). Between the trimmed V and J ends, which lost 4 bases and 5 bases, there was a span of 14 bases. CDR3 length: 14 amino acids. Germline lookup yields CDR1 SGHDN and CDR2 FVKESK. This chain's CDR3 is CASSPTGQPYGYTF. In DNA form, the CDR3 reads TGTGCCAGCAGCCCCACGGGGCAGCCTTATGGCTACACCTTC.

In DNA form, the CDR3 reads TGTGCCAGCAGTTCACTGACTAGCGGGGTCGGCTACGAGCAGTACTTC. Residues: CASSSLTSGVGYEQYF. The chain carries TRBV27 and TRBJ2-7; TRBD2 agrees at 11 bases. This CDR3 comprises 16 residues. V was clipped by 4 bases and J by 3 bases; unmatched bases: 8. Germline CDR1 is MNHEY and CDR2 is SMNVEV (reference sequence).

This clonotype was detected many times. This chain joins TRBV12-3 or TRBV12-4 and TRBJ1-5; no clear D. The CDR3 is 18 residues long. V lost 8 bases, J lost 1 base, and 24 bases lay in between. DNA of the CDR3: TGTGCCAGCGGATTAAGTCTCCTTTTTAGGAGAAGCAATCAGCCCCAGCATTTT. Encoded protein: CASGLSLLFRRSNQPQHF.

The chain recombines TRBV12-3 or TRBV12-4 with TRBJ2-2, with D possibly being TRBD2 (5 bases). The V end lost 6 bases, the J end lost 4 bases, and 9 bases lay between the germline ends. The CDR3 contains 13 residues. DNA for the CDR3: TGTGCCAGCAGGAGGGCGAGCACCGGGGAGCTGTTTTTT. It specifies CASRRASTGELFF.

This clonotype was picked up many times. The rearrangement links TRBV6-1 to TRBJ2-7; 12 bases fit TRBD2. V gave up 0 bases and J gave up 6 bases; unmatched junction bases: 3. Per the germline V gene, CDR1 is MNHNS and CDR2 is SASEGT. The CDR3 is 15 residues long. CDR3 DNA: TGTGCCAGCAGTGAAGCGACTAGCGGGGGAAGCGAGCAGTACTTC. Amino acids: CASSEATSGGSEQYF.

Ten or more counts support this clonotype. The chain couples TRBV6-2 or TRBV6-3 to TRBJ2-5; 9 nucleotides line up with TRBD1. The J segment lost 5 bases and the V segment lost 6 bases, leaving 7 bases of the junction unmatched. The germline V gene has CDR1 MNHEY and CDR2 SVGEGT. The length of the CDR3 is 14 residues. CDR3 DNA sequence: TGTGCCAGCAGGACGACAGGGGGAGATGAGACCCAGTACTTC. It is translated as CASRTTGGDETQYF.

This clonotype appeared many times. This sequence joins TRBV24-1 and TRBJ1-1, with 7 bases matching TRBD1. Germline V CDR1 and CDR2: KGHDR, SFDVKD. The CDR3 covers 13 residues. V gave up 7 bases and J gave up 4 bases; unmatched junction bases: 5. The DNA for the CDR3 is TGTGCCACCAGGCCAGGGGGGTCCACTGAAGCTTTCTTT. It yields the protein CATRPGGSTEAFF.

This clonotype has at least ten counts. The chain recombines TRBV24-1 with TRBJ1-5, with D possibly being TRBD1 (5 bases). In germline, CDR1 is KGHDR, CDR2 SFDVKD. The CDR3 covers 14 residues. The germline V and J ends were trimmed by 4 bases and 3 bases, with 9 bases remaining between them. The CDR3 reads CATSDSGTNQPQHF. As DNA, the CDR3 is TGTGCCACCAGTGACTCCGGGACCAATCAGCCCCAGCATTTT.

This clonotype was seen at least ten times. The chain recombines TRBV12-3 or TRBV12-4 with TRBJ1-1; D not resolved. The ends were cut back, 3 bases at V and 3 bases at J, with 8 bases in the middle. This CDR3 is built from 13 residues. The DNA for the CDR3 is TGTGCCAGCAGTTTCAACCGGTACACTGAAGCTTTCTTT. Translating gives CASSFNRYTEAFF.

Many counts were recorded for this clonotype. The genes are TRBV6-5 and TRBJ1-2; D uncertain. V gave up 7 bases and J gave up 4 bases, with 13 bases separating them. CDR3 size: 13 residues. CDR1 is MNHEY, CDR2 SVGAGI, per germline. This CDR3 is CASTNGQTYGYTF. CDR3 nucleotides: TGTGCCAGCACCAACGGGCAAACCTATGGCTACACCTTC.

At least ten counts were recorded for this clonotype. The chain is built from TRBV12-3 or TRBV12-4 and TRBJ1-1, with TRBD1 matching over 7 bases. V was clipped by 4 bases and J by 4 bases; unmatched bases: 15. This CDR3 has 17 amino acids. The CDR3 DNA follows: TGTGCCAGCAGTTCGAGGACGGTGGCAGGGGGTCGCACTGAAGCTTTCTTT. It translates to CASSSRTVAGGRTEAFF.

The table lists this clonotype with many counts. This chain joins TRBV28 and TRBJ1-2; D not certain. The CDR3 loop spans 12 amino acids. The V and J ends lost 5 bases and 4 bases respectively, with 8 bases between them. From germline, CDR1 is MDHEN and CDR2 SYDVKM. CDR3 in DNA: TGTGCCAGCAGTGATGGGTTCTATGGCTACACCTTC. This encodes CASSDGFYGYTF.